This TCR beta chain appears in the sequencing data of a study of blood T cells in healthy people across ages. Notes on the study in general: Getting older went along with TCR beta diversity per million T cells dropping roughly linearly.

Concerning this clonotype: Its antigen is not identified.

Then a second PCR, running roughly 7 to 11 cycles, was carried out with a sample-barcoded 5' primer and a J-beta primer mix. TCRdb re-derived calls from the 5' RACE reads in MiXCR, one entry per CDR3 protein. The table has roughly 730,000 distinct CDR3 sequences, 45% to 70% seen once. The CDR3 sequence is 15 residues long. Looked up from germline, CDR1 is SGDLS and CDR2 is YYNGEE. The V and J ends lost 0 bases and 1 base respectively, with 10 bases between them. The rearrangement uses TRBV9 and TRBJ2-5; tentatively, D is TRBD1 (7 bases). Sequenced: blood. This TCR derives from a man aged 35 to 55 in good health. The CDR3 sequence is CASSVAGGFQETQYF. The DNA of the CDR3 is TGTGCCAGCAGCGTAGCAGGGGGGTTCCAAGAGACCCAGTACTTC.